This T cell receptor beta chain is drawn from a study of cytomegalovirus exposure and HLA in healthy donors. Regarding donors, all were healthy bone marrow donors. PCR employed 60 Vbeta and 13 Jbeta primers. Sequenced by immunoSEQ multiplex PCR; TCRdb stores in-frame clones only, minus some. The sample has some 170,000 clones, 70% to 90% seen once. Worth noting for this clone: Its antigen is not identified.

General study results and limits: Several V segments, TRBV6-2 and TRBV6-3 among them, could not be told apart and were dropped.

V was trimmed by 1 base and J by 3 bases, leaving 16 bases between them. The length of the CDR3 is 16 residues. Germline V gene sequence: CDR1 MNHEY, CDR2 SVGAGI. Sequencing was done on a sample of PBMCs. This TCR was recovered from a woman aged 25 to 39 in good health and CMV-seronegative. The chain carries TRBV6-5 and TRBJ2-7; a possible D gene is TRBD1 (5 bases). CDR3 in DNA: TGTGCCAGCAGTTACTTTCATTTCGACAGCCTCTACGAGCAGTACTTC. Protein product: CASSYFHFDSLYEQYF.